Following are 8 T cell receptor beta chains from one sample sequenced in a study of shared T cell receptors in the human thymus. The table came from immunoSEQ multiplex PCR; TCRdb's copy has only in-frame clones and leaves some out. The sample has about 660,000 clones, 70% to 90% seen once. These data also featured in a second study, about human thymus T cells.

The sequencing input was thymocytes. The source of these receptors is a boy in the first two years of life with a congenital heart defect.

This chain uses TRBV11-2 with TRBJ2-7; TRBD2 agrees at 11 bases. The V gene's germline CDR1 is SGHAT and CDR2 FQNNGV. This CDR3 contains 16 residues. V shed 3 bases and J 3 bases; nucleotides not matched to a gene: 7. The CDR3 nucleotides read TGTGCCAGCAGCTTGGACCAGGGGACTAGCGGCTACGAGCAGTACTTC. It translates to CASSLDQGTSGYEQYF.

CDR3 in amino acids: CASSQDPPTGKTTPHEQYF. Here the CDR3 DNA reads TGCGCCAGCAGCCAAGACCCTCCGACAGGAAAGACTACCCCACACGAGCAGTACTTC. The V and J genes are TRBV4-1 and TRBJ2-7; possibly TRBD1 for D (6 bases). Per the germline V gene, CDR1 is MGHRA and CDR2 is YSYEKL. The CDR3 extends over 19 amino acids. Trimming shortened V by 0 bases and J by 5 bases, and 26 bases separated the two germline ends.

The chain's CDR3 is CASWHTGGKGLAKNIQYF. In nucleotides, the CDR3 is TGTGCCAGTTGGCACACAGGGGGCAAGGGACTAGCCAAAAACATTCAGTACTTC. This chain connects TRBV27 to TRBJ2-4; the match to TRBD1 covers 9 bases. Looked up from germline, CDR1 is MNHEY and CDR2 is SMNVEV (reference sequence). The J segment lost 0 bases and the V segment lost 9 bases, leaving 15 bases of the junction unmatched. The CDR3 length is 18 residues.

CDR3 sequence (DNA): TGTGCCATCAATCAAGAGACCCAGTACTTC. It specifies CAINQETQYF. The V and J genes are TRBV18 and TRBJ2-5; D not resolved. Germline CDR1 and CDR2: KGHSH and LQKENI. The CDR3 is made up of 10 amino acids. V lost 10 bases and J 2 bases, leaving 5 bases between the germline ends.

The rearrangement joins TRBV5-1 to TRBJ2-5, with 10 bases identical to TRBD1. In germline, CDR1 is SGHRS, CDR2 YFSETQ. The CDR3 has 16 amino acids. J lost 1 base, V lost 4 bases, and 7 bases had no gene match. CDR3 sequence (DNA): TGCGCCAGCAGCCTCGGGGGGACAGGGGCCCAAGAGACCCAGTACTTC. Translated, it gives CASSLGGTGAQETQYF.

This chain uses TRBV7-8 with TRBJ2-7; TRBD2 agrees at 10 bases. This CDR3 contains 14 residues. Germline CDR1 and CDR2: SGHVS and FQNEAQ. V gave up 5 bases and J gave up 7 bases; unmatched junction bases: 8. The CDR3 spells CASSRAGGPCEQYF. DNA of the CDR3: TGTGCCAGCAGCCGAGCGGGAGGGCCGTGTGAGCAGTACTTC.

The chain has TRBV4-3 and TRBJ2-1, with D perhaps matching TRBD2 (5 bases). Per the germline V gene, CDR1 is LGHNA and CDR2 is YSLEER. The CDR3 loop spans 10 amino acids. Trimming removed 4 bases at V and 15 bases at J, with 10 bases between. In DNA, the CDR3 is TGCGCCAGCAGCCCCGAGGGCCCGTTCTTC. Translated: CASSPEGPFF.

This chain joins TRBV4-3 and TRBJ2-7; D is perhaps TRBD2 (6 bases). Trimming took off 0 bases at V and 5 bases at J, with 17 bases between the two ends. Germline lookup yields CDR1 LGHNA and CDR2 YSLEER. The CDR3 totals 16 residues. The DNA of the CDR3 is TGCGCCAGCAGCCAAGATGGGAGGTCCCTTTGGCACGAGCAGTACTTC. This codes for CASSQDGRSLWHEQYF.